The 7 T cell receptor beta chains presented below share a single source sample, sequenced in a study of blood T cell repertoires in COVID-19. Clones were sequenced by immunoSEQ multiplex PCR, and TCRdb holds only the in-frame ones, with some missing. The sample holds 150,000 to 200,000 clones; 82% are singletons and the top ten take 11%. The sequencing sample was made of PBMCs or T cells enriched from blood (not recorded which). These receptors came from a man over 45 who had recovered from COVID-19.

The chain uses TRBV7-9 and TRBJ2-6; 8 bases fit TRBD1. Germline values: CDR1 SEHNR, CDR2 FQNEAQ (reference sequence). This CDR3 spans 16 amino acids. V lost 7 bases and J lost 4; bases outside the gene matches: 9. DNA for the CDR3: TGTGCCAGCATCAGGGGGCCCTCAATGGGGGCCAACGTCCTGACTTTC. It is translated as CASIRGPSMGANVLTF.

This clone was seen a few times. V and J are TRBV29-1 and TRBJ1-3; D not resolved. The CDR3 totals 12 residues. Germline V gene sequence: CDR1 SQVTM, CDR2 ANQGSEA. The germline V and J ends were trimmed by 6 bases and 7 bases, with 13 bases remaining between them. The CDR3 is CSVYTVVNTIYF. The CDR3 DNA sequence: TGCAGCGTCTACACAGTCGTGAACACCATATATTTT.

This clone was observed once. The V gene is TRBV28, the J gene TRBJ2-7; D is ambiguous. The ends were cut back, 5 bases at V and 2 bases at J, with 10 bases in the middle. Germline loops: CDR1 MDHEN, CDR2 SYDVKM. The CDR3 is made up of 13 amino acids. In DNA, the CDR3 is TGTGCCAGCAGTCCCGTTGGAGCCTACGAGCAGTACTTC. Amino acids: CASSPVGAYEQYF.

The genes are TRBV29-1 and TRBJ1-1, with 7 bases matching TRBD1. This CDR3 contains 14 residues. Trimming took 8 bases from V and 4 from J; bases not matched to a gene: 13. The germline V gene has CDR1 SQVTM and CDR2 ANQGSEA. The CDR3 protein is CSIRTGLWVTEAFF. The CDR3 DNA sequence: TGCAGCATCCGGACAGGCCTTTGGGTCACTGAAGCTTTCTTT. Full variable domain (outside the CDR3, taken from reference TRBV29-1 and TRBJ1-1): SAVISQKPSRDICQRGTSLTIQCQVDSQVTMMFWYRQQPGQSLTLIATANQGSEATYESGFVIDKFPISRPNLTFSTLTVSNMSPEDSSIYLCSIRTGLWVTEAFFGQGTRLTVV.

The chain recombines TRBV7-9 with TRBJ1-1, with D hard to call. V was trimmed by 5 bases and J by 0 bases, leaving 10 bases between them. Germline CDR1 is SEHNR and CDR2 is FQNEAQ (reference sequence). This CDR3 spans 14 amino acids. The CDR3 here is CASSLDTLNTEAFF. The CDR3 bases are TGTGCCAGCAGCCTAGACACCTTGAACACTGAAGCTTTCTTT. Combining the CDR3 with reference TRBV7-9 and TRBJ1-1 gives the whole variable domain DTGVSQNPRHKITKRGQNVTFRCDPISEHNRLYWYRQTLGQGPEFLTYFQNEAQLEKSRLLSDRFSAERPKGSFSTLEIQRTEQGDSAMYLCASSLDTLNTEAFFGQGTRLTVV.

Written as DNA, the CDR3 is TGTGCCAGCAGGCCGCAGGGGAATAATGGAAACACCATATATTTT. Its protein is CASRPQGNNGNTIYF. The V gene is TRBV5-6, the J gene TRBJ1-3; D might be TRBD1 (6 bases). The germline CDR1 and CDR2 sequences are SGHDT and YYEEEE. The CDR3 totals 15 residues. V lost 5 bases to trimming and J lost 3 bases, with 15 bases between them.

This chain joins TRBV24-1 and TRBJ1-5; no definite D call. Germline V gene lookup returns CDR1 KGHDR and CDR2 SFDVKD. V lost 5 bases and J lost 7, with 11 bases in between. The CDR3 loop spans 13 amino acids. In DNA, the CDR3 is TGTGCCACCAGTGTCGGTGGTATGCAGCCCCAGCATTTT. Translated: CATSVGGMQPQHF.